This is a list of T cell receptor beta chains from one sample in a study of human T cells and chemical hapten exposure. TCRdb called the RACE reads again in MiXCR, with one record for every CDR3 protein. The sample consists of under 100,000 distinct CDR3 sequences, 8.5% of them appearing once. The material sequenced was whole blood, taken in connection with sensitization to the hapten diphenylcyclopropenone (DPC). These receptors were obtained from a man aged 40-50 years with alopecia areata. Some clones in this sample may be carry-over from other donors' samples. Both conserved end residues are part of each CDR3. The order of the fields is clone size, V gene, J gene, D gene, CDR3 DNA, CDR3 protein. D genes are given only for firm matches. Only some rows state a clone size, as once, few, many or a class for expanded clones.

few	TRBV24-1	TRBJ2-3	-	TGTGCCACCAGTGATAGTTGGGCAGCGACAGATACGCAGTATTTT	CATSDSWAATDTQYF
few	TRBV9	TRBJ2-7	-	TGTGCCAGCAGCCCCGTGGCAGGGGTTGCCTACGAGCAGTACTTC	CASSPVAGVAYEQYF
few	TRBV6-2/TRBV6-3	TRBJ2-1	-	TGTGCCAGCAGTTTCCTCACAGGGAAGACAGGTAATGAGCAGTTCTTC	CASSFLTGKTGNEQFF
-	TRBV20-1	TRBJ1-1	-	TGCAGTGTCGGCAGGGTGGACACTGAAGCTTTCTTT	CSVGRVDTEAFF
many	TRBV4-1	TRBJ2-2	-	TGCGCCAGCAGCCAAGGTGCCGCGAACACCGGGGAGCTGTTTTTT	CASSQGAANTGELFF
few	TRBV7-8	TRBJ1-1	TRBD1	TGTGCCAGCAGCTTAGTCCGGACAGGGGCTGAAGCTTTCTTT	CASSLVRTGAEAFF
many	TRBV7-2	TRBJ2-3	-	TGTGCCAGCAGGCCGGGACGTACGGACACAGATACGCAGTATTTT	CASRPGRTDTDTQYF
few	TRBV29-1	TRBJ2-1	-	TGCAGCGTTGGGACTGACGTACCCAGCTCCTACAATGAGCAGTTCTTC	CSVGTDVPSSYNEQFF
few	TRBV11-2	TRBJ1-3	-	TGTGCCAGCAGCTTAGGCCAAACTGGAAACACCATATATTTT	CASSLGQTGNTIYF
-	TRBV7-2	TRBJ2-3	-	TGTGCCAGCAGCCCACAAAACGGGGGAGATACGCAGTATTTT	CASSPQNGGDTQYF
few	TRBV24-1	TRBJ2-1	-	TGTGCCACCAGTGATATCGGGGAAGGCTCCTACAATGAGCAGTTCTTC	CATSDIGEGSYNEQFF
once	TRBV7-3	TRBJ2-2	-	TGTGCCAGCAGCTTAAGCTGGGGAACCGGGGAGCTGTTTTTT	CASSLSWGTGELFF
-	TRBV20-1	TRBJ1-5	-	TGCAGTGCTACCCAGGACACAGCGTTTAGCAATCAGCCCCAGCATTTT	CSATQDTAFSNQPQHF
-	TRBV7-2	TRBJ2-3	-	TGTGCCAGCAGCTTCCGCCTAGAGCAATATACGCAGTATTTT	CASSFRLEQYTQYF
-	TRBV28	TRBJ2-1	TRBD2	TGTGCCAGCAGTTCTCCGGGGACTAGGTTTACCAATGAGCAGTTCTTC	CASSSPGTRFTNEQFF
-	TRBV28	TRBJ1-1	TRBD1	TGTGCCAGCACCATAACAGGGGGCTTGGGCACTGAAGCTTTCTTT	CASTITGGLGTEAFF
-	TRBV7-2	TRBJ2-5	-	TGTGCCAGCAGCTGGGGTGCGGTCCAAGAGACCCAGTACTTC	CASSWGAVQETQYF
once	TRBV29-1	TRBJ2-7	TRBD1	TGCAGCGTCGCGACTCAGGACAGGGGCTACGAGCAGTACTTC	CSVATQDRGYEQYF
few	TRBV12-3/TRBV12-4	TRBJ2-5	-	TGTGCCAGCAGTCCCCGCAGGCTGTACCAAGAGACCCAGTACTTC	CASSPRRLYQETQYF
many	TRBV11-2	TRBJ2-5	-	TGTGCCAGCAGCGCCGTTGTAGGGGGCCAAGAGACCCAGTACTTC	CASSAVVGGQETQYF
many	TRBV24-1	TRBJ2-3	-	TGTGCCACGGGACGGGTCGATACGCAGTATTTT	CATGRVDTQYF
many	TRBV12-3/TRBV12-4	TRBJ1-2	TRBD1	TGTGCCAGCAGTGAAGACAGGGTCGGTGGCTACACCTTC	CASSEDRVGGYTF
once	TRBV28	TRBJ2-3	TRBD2	TGTGCCAGCAGTTTCTTACTAACGGGACTAGCGGGAGGGCCTGGCACAGATACGCAGTATTTT	CASSFLLTGLAGGPGTDTQYF
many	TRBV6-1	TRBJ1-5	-	TGTGCCAGCACGACGGCGGATAGCAATCAGCCCCAGCATTTT	CASTTADSNQPQHF
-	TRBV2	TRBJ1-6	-	TGTGCCAGCAGTGTAAACAGGAATAATTCACCCCTCCACTTT	CASSVNRNNSPLHF
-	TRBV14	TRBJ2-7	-	TGTGCCAGCAGCCTTTCTCGCGGACGTACGAGCTCCTACGAGCAGTACTTC	CASSLSRGRTSSYEQYF
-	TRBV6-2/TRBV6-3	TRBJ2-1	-	TGTGCCAGCAGTGCGAGGAATGAGCAGTTCTTC	CASSARNEQFF
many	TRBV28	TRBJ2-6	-	TGTGCCAGCAGTTTCACCGGGACCGACCTATCTGGGGCCAACGTCCTGACTTTC	CASSFTGTDLSGANVLTF
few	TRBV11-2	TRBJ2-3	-	TGTGCCAGCAGCTTAGATTCGTCTAGCCGTACGCAGTATTTT	CASSLDSSSRTQYF
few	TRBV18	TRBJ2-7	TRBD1	TGTGCCAGCTCGGGACAGGGGATGCACGAGCAGTACTTC	CASSGQGMHEQYF
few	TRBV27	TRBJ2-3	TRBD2	TGTGCCAGCATCCTCAGGGCGGGAGTAACAGATACGCAGTATTTT	CASILRAGVTDTQYF
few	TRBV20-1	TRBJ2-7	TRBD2	TGCAGTGCAAGTCAAGGGACTAGCGACCCTGAGCAGTACTTC	CSASQGTSDPEQYF
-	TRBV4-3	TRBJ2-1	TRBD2	TGCGCCAGCAGTCCCTTCGGGGGGAGGGCCGGAAATGAGCAGTTCTTC	CASSPFGGRAGNEQFF
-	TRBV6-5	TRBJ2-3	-	TGTGCCAGCAGTCAAAATAAGTGGCAGGGGGGAACAGATACGCAGTATTTT	CASSQNKWQGGTDTQYF
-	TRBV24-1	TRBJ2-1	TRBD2	TGTGCCACCAGTGACTCTGCGGTGAGCGGGAGCAACAATGAGCAGTTCTTC	CATSDSAVSGSNNEQFF
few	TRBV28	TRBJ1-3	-	TGTGCCAGCTACACCTCTGGAAACACCATATATTTT	CASYTSGNTIYF
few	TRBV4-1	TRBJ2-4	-	TGCGCCAGCAGCCAAGCTTCCTCGTCCGAAACATCAGCCAAAAACATTCAGTACTTC	CASSQASSSETSAKNIQYF
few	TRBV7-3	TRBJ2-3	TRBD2	TGTGCCAGCAGCCTTGGGGGGGGAGCGACGGCAGATACGCAGTATTTT	CASSLGGGATADTQYF
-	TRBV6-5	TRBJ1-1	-	TGTGCCAGCTCGCGCTCCTTAAACACTGAAGCTTTCTTT	CASSRSLNTEAFF
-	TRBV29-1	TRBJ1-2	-	TGCAGCGTTGAGGAACAGCCTCTCTATGGCTACACCTTC	CSVEEQPLYGYTF
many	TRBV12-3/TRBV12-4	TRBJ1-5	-	TGTGCCAGCAGTTTCGGGTGGAGGGACAATCAGCCCCAGCATTTT	CASSFGWRDNQPQHF
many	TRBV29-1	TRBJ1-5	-	TGCAGCGCAACCACAGGGAACAATCAGCCCCAGCATTTT	CSATTGNNQPQHF
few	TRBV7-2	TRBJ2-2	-	TGTGCCAGCAGCCCTAGGGAACTTTTCTACACCGGGGAGCTGTTTTTT	CASSPRELFYTGELFF
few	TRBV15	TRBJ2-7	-	TGTGCCACCAGTACCTATTCCTACGAGCAGTACTTC	CATSTYSYEQYF
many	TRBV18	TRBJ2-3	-	TGTGCCAGCTCACCACGACTAGATACGCAGTATTTT	CASSPRLDTQYF
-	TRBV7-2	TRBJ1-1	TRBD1	TGTGCCAGCAGCTTAGGGACAGGGACCACTGAAGCTTTCTTT	CASSLGTGTTEAFF
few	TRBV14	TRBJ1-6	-	TGTGCCAGCAGTCGGACGGACTATAATTCACCCCTCCACTTT	CASSRTDYNSPLHF
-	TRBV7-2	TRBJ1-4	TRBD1	TGTGCCAGCAGCTTAGATGGGACAGGGTCCGAAAAACTGTTTTTT	CASSLDGTGSEKLFF